This T cell receptor (beta chain) derives from a study of cytomegalovirus exposure and HLA in healthy donors. Points from the study as a whole: There were some public TCRs occurring in many donors, but most TCR sequences were rare. It was reportedly the case that the classifier diagnosed cytomegalovirus status with high specificity and sensitivity.

Assay used: immunoSEQ multiplex PCR; TCRdb lists only in-frame clones, some missing. Among some 110,000 clones, roughly 88% were seen once, and the ten largest hold about 1.8%. The approximately 120-subject validation cohort, separate from the 666-subject first cohort, included the donors. Worth noting for this clone: The antigen remains unidentified.

The CDR3 is 16 amino acids. Unmatched junction bases numbered 9, after V lost 0 bases and J lost 4 bases. Germline V gene sequence: CDR1 SGHRS, CDR2 YFSETQ. This chain uses TRBV5-1 with TRBJ1-1, with 7 nucleotides matching TRBD1. The sequencing sample was made of PBMCs. The sequence derives from a man between 18 and 29 years old in good health and CMV-seronegative. The DNA for the CDR3 is TGCGCCAGCAGCTTGGATGGGACAGTCTCGGGCACTGAAGCTTTCTTT. Protein product: CASSLDGTVSGTEAFF.